The 5 T cell receptor beta chains below come from one sample, sequenced in a study of T-cell memory formation after mild COVID-19 listed by TCRdb under 2021. Receptor libraries were prepared by 5' RACE. The data were produced on an Illumina NovaSeq 6000. TCRdb trimmed the raw reads at Q25, called clones with MiXCR and kept productive beta chains. Every distinct CDR3 protein forms one entry, paired with its most common genes and DNA. This sample lists 250,000 to 350,000 distinct CDR3 sequences; 15% to 20% were detected once. Clones ranked in the top ten supply approximately 25% of the sample. The sequenced sample consisted of PBMCs or a T cell subset sorted from them (not recorded which). The source of these receptors is a man aged 18 to 35 who had mild COVID-19 (a few samples of this study predate the infection). The sample titles of this study are shuffled in the database, so cell type and time point are left out; the donor was told from shared clones.

The chain joins TRBV7-9 to TRBJ1-5; maybe TRBD1 (6 bases). The CDR3 contains 16 residues. The germline V gene encodes CDR1 SEHNR and CDR2 FQNEAQ (reference sequence). With 4 bases removed from V and 3 bases from J, the gap between germline ends came to 16 bases. In DNA, the CDR3 is TGTGCCAGCAGCTCAATAAGGGGGGGCCCCAATCAGCCCCAGCATTTT. It translates to CASSSIRGGPNQPQHF.

This clonotype was detected a few times. This chain joins TRBV20-1 and TRBJ2-6; D is undetermined. Germline assignment: CDR1 DFQATT and CDR2 SNEGSKA (reference sequence). The CDR3 sequence is 16 residues long. Trimming stripped 1 base from V and 0 bases from J, with 10 bases between. This CDR3 reads CSARGVWASGANVLTF. CDR3 DNA sequence: TGCAGTGCTAGAGGGGTGTGGGCCTCTGGGGCCAACGTCCTGACTTTC.

The gene calls are TRBV5-1 and TRBJ1-2; the match to TRBD1 covers 10 bases. The germline V gene encodes CDR1 SGHRS and CDR2 YFSETQ. This CDR3 contains 15 residues. The V segment lost 4 bases and the J segment 4 bases; nucleotides outside the gene matches: 7. DNA of the CDR3: TGCGCCAGCAGCCTGACAGGGGGCCCCGTCTATGGCTACACCTTC. As protein: CASSLTGGPVYGYTF.

V gene TRBV5-4 combines with J gene TRBJ2-1, with D perhaps matching TRBD1 (5 bases). CDR1 SGHNT and CDR2 YYREEE come from the germline V gene (reference sequence). Between the trimmed V and J ends, which lost 5 bases and 7 bases, there was a span of 16 bases. The CDR3 consists of 14 residues. CDR3 loop: CASRYGPGANEQFF. The CDR3 coding sequence is TGTGCCAGCAGGTACGGCCCTGGGGCAAATGAGCAGTTCTTC.

The J gene is TRBJ1-2, the V gene TRBV4-3; D unclear. Trimming pared 1 base from V and 6 bases from J, leaving 15 bases between. This CDR3 comprises 15 residues. Looked up from germline, CDR1 is LGHNA and CDR2 is YSLEER. The CDR3 loop is CASSQGYISVDGYTF. The DNA of the CDR3 is TGCGCCAGCAGCCAAGGGTACATCAGTGTGGATGGCTACACCTTC.